Listed here are 8 T cell receptor beta chains from one sample, sequenced in a study of T-cell reconstitution after alpha-beta-depleted transplantation in children. Study-level points and caveats: T cells produced anew were the main source of T-cell counts and diversity one year after transplant.

For these TCRs, the target antigens are not known. Unique molecular identifiers were used in preparing the TCRbeta library. MiXCR, run by TCRdb on the PCR reads, gives a single entry per CDR3 protein. The sample comprises about 300,000 distinct CDR3 sequences, roughly 8.2% of which are singletons, and about 9.3% rests with the top ten. The input for sequencing was peripheral blood, taken 360 days after TCRalphabeta/CD19-depleted stem cell transplant. The receptors stem from a female patient aged 2-9 years who had a stem cell transplant for Fanconi anemia, so the T cells may come from the graft donor.

The V and J genes are TRBV4-1 and TRBJ2-7, with 11 bases aligning to TRBD2. CDR1 and CDR2 from the germline V gene are MGHRA and YSYEKL. The CDR3 runs 14 residues. Trimming took 4 bases from V and 7 from J; bases not matched to a gene: 6. The CDR3 sequence is CASSRPGLAAEQYF. CDR3 DNA: TGCGCCAGCAGCCGGCCGGGACTAGCGGCGGAGCAGTACTTC.

This clonotype was seen at least ten times. The genes are TRBV29-1 and TRBJ1-1, with 9 bases lining up with TRBD1. Germline loops: CDR1 SQVTM, CDR2 ANQGSEA. V lost 6 bases and J lost 3; bases outside the gene matches: 14. The CDR3 consists of 16 residues. CDR3 sequence reads: CSVNGQGRWGDTEAFF. Here the CDR3 DNA reads TGCAGCGTGAATGGACAGGGGAGGTGGGGGGACACTGAAGCTTTCTTT.

This chain connects TRBV20-1 to TRBJ2-7; 13 bases map to TRBD2. The CDR3 consists of 18 residues. V shed 3 bases, J shed 3 bases, and the junction held 14 bases outside the gene matches. The V gene's germline CDR1 is DFQATT and CDR2 SNEGSKA (reference sequence). The CDR3 loop reads CSASWLLLAGGPLYEQYF. CDR3 nucleotides: TGCAGTGCTAGTTGGCTTCTACTAGCGGGAGGGCCGCTCTACGAGCAGTACTTC.

Many counts were recorded for this clonotype. This chain uses TRBV7-2 with TRBJ2-1, with D unresolved. V was shortened by 2 bases and J by 4 bases, with 6 bases between the two germline ends. From germline, CDR1 is SGHTA and CDR2 FQGNSA. The CDR3 has 13 amino acids. DNA for the CDR3: TGTGCCAGCAGCTTACCCTTTTACAATGAGCAGTTCTTC. Its translation: CASSLPFYNEQFF.

This clonotype came up many times. J is TRBJ2-3 and V is TRBV5-1, with D unclear. The CDR3 sequence is 14 residues long. CDR1 and CDR2 from the germline V gene are SGHRS and YFSETQ. V gave up 0 bases and J gave up 6 bases, with 11 bases separating them. This chain's CDR3 is CASSLEVFSDTQYF. The DNA for the CDR3 is TGCGCCAGCAGCTTGGAGGTGTTCAGTGATACGCAGTATTTT.

With regard to this clonotype: Possible read error: a much larger clone is one base away. The rearrangement uses TRBV20-1 and TRBJ1-1; 7 bases agree with TRBD1. J gave up 1 base and V 6 bases, and 5 bases lay outside the gene matches. This CDR3 has 13 amino acids. Germline values: CDR1 DFQATT, CDR2 SNEGSKA (reference sequence). The CDR3 is CSADTGENTEAFF. For the CDR3, the DNA is TGCAGTGCAGACACAGGGGAGAACACTGAAGCTTTCTTT.

This clonotype showed up many times. The chain carries TRBV9 and TRBJ2-3; 12 bases are shared with TRBD2. The germline V gene has CDR1 SGDLS and CDR2 YYNGEE. Trimming cost V 2 bases and J 4 bases; bases outside gene matches: 2. The CDR3 runs to 15 residues. This chain's CDR3 is CASSVTSGSPDTQYF. In DNA form, the CDR3 reads TGTGCCAGCAGCGTGACTAGCGGGAGCCCAGATACGCAGTATTTT.

The sample holds many counts of this clonotype. V is TRBV6-1 and J is TRBJ1-6, with D possibly TRBD1 on 5 matching bases. V was pared by 5 bases and J by 7 bases, with 12 bases between. Germline-derived CDR1 and CDR2 are MNHNS and SASEGT. The CDR3 runs 14 residues. In DNA form, the CDR3 reads TGTGCCAGCAGTCGGGGTGAGGGGAATTCACCCCTCCACTTT. The encoded protein is CASSRGEGNSPLHF.